This T cell receptor beta chain was recovered during a study of Ad26.COV2.S vaccination and SARS-CoV-2 variants. Turning to the study itself: In the study, Ad26.COV2.S was injected intramuscularly once, or twice 56 days apart. Findings of the study overall: Spike-specific CD8+ and CD4+ T cell responses reportedly showed substantial breadth after vaccination.

Assay used: immunoSEQ multiplex PCR; TCRdb lists only in-frame clones, some missing. The table records fewer than 400,000 clones, roughly 84% of them present only once. Worth noting for this clone: Its cognate antigen is unknown.

Treatment defined: approximately 18 received Ad26.COV2.S at low or high dose, single or two shots; several received placebo; per-sample allocation not given. Specimens were obtained on day 63 following the first vaccine or placebo injection. Germline V CDR1 and CDR2: MGHDK, SYGVNS. The CDR3 spans 15 residues. V was pared by 1 base and J by 8 bases, with 17 bases between. The starting material was peripheral blood, obtained in a trial of Ad26.COV2.S vaccine versus placebo. This rearrangement joins TRBV25-1 to TRBJ1-2; tentatively, D is TRBD1 (5 bases). The origin of this receptor is a person between 18 and 65 years old who received the Ad26.COV2.S COVID-19 vaccine or a placebo. In nucleotides, the CDR3 is TGTGCCAGCAGTGAATCCGGGACCACGTCTGAGGGCTACACCTTC. Translated: CASSESGTTSEGYTF.